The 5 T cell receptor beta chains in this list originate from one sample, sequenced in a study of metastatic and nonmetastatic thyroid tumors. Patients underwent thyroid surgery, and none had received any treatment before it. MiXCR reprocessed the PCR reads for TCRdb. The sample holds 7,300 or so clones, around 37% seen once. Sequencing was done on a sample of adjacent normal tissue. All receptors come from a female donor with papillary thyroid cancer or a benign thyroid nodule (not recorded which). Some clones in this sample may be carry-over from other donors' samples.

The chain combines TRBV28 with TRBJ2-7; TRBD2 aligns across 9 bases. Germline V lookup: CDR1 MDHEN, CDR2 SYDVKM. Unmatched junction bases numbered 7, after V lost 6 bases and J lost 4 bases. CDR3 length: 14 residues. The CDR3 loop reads CASRLTREGYEQYF. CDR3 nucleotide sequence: TGTGCCAGCAGACTGACGCGGGAGGGGTACGAGCAGTACTTC.

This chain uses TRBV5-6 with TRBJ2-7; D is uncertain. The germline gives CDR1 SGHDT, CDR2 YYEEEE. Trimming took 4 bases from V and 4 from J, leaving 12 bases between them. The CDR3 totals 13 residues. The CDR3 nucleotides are TGTGCCAGCAGCCGGAGCTCCGTGTACGAGCAGTACTTC. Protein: CASSRSSVYEQYF.

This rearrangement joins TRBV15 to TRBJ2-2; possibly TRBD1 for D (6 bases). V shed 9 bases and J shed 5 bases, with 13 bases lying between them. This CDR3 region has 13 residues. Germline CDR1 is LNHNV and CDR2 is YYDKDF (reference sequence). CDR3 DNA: TGTGCCACGAGAATTAGGGGGACCGGGGAGCTGTTTTTT. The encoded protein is CATRIRGTGELFF.

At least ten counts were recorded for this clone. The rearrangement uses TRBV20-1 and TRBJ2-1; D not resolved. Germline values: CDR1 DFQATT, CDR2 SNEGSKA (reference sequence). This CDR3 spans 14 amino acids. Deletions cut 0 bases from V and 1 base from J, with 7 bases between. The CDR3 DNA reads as TGCAGTGCTAGAGATTGGCTATCCTACAATGAGCAGTTCTTC. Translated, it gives CSARDWLSYNEQFF.

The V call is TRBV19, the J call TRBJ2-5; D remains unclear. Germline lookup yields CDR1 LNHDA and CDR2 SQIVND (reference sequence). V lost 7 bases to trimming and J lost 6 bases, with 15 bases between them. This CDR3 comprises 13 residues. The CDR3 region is CASISTAGKTQYF. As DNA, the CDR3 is TGTGCCAGTATAAGCACAGCCGGCAAGACCCAGTACTTC.